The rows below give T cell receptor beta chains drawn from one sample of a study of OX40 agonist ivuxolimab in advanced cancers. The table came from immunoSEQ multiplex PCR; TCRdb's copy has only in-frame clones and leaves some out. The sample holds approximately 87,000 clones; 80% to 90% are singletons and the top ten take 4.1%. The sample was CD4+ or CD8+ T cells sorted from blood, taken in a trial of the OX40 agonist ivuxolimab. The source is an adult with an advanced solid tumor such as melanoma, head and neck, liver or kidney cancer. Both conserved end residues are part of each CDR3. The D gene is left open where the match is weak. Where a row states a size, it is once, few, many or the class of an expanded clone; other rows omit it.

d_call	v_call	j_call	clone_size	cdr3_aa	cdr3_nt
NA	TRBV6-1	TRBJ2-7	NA	CASSAGRFYEQYF	TGTGCCAGCAGCGCGGGACGATTCTACGAGCAGTACTTC
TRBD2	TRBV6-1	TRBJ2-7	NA	CASSSPGLAYEQYF	TGTGCCAGCAGTTCTCCGGGACTAGCTTACGAGCAGTACTTC
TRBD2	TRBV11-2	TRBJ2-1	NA	CASSLGGAGGVDEQFF	TGTGCCAGCAGCTTAGGCGGAGCGGGAGGAGTCGATGAGCAGTTCTTC
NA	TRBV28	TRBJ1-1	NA	CASRNQGPNTEAFF	TGTGCCAGCAGGAACCAGGGACCTAACACTGAAGCTTTCTTT
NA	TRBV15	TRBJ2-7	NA	CATSRVEGGARAGSYEQYF	TGTGCCACCAGCAGAGTAGAAGGGGGGGCCAGAGCGGGGTCCTACGAGCAGTACTTC
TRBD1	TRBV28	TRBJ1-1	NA	CASSPPNPGQGAAFF	TGTGCCAGCAGCCCACCGAATCCGGGACAGGGAGCAGCTTTCTTT
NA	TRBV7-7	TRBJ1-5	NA	CASSVRESNQPQHF	TGTGCTAGCAGCGTCCGGGAGAGCAATCAGCCCCAGCATTTT
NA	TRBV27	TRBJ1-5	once	CASSQGRPNQPQHF	TGTGCCAGCAGTCAGGGCAGACCTAATCAGCCCCAGCATTTT
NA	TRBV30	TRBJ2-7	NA	CAWSPGQFGRYEQYF	TGTGCCTGGAGCCCGGGGCAATTCGGAAGGTACGAGCAGTACTTC
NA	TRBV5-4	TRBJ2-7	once	CASSLDREINEQYF	TGTGCCAGCAGCTTGGACAGGGAGATCAACGAGCAGTACTTC
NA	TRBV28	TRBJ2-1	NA	CASSPSFQGSEQFF	TGTGCCAGCAGCCCAAGCTTCCAGGGCAGTGAGCAGTTCTTC
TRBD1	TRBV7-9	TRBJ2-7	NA	CASSSQGTGTREQYF	TGTGCCAGCAGCTCCCAAGGGACAGGGACGCGCGAGCAGTACTTC
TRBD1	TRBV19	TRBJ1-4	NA	CASSFGQAPNEKLFF	TGTGCCAGTAGTTTCGGACAGGCCCCTAATGAAAAACTGTTTTTT
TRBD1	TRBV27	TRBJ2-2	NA	CASSSLGQGGTGELFF	TGTGCCAGCAGTAGCCTGGGACAGGGGGGCACCGGGGAGCTGTTTTTT
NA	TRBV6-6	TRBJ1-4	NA	CASSHFPERGVKLFF	TGTGCCAGCAGTCATTTTCCGGAGCGGGGAGTAAAACTGTTTTTT
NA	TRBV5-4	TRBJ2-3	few	CASSLVTVPSTDTQYF	TGTGCCAGCAGCTTGGTGACAGTACCTAGCACAGATACGCAGTATTTT
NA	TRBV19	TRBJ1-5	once	CASSKYSNQPQHF	TGTGCCAGTAGCAAATATAGCAATCAGCCCCAGCATTTT
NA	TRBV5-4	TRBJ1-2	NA	CASSWGHGTTNYGYTF	TGTGCCAGCAGCTGGGGGCACGGTACCACTAACTATGGCTACACCTTC
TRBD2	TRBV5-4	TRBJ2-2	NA	CASSLVAGGGELFF	TGTGCCAGCAGCTTAGTAGCGGGGGGCGGGGAGCTGTTTTTT
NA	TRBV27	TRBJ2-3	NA	CASSPSVAVADTQYF	TGTGCCAGCAGTCCCTCCGTAGCGGTCGCAGATACGCAGTATTTT
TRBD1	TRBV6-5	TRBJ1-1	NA	CASSVDRGNTEAFF	TGTGCCAGCAGTGTGGACAGGGGAAACACTGAAGCTTTCTTT
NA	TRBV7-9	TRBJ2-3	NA	CASSSLGDTQYF	TGTGCCAGCAGCTCATTGGGGGATACGCAGTATTTT
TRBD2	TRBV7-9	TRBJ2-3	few	CASSKGLAADTQYF	TGTGCCAGCAGCAAAGGACTAGCGGCAGATACGCAGTATTTT
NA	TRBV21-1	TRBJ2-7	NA	CASSKSRTGVYEQYF	TGTGCCAGCAGCAAGTCTAGGACAGGGGTGTACGAGCAGTACTTC
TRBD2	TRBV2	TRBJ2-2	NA	CASTKWTSGSNTGELFF	TGTGCCAGCACCAAATGGACTAGCGGGTCGAACACCGGGGAGCTGTTTTTT
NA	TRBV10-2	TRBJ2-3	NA	CASKGFQVGDTQYF	TGCGCCAGCAAGGGCTTCCAAGTAGGTGATACGCAGTATTTT
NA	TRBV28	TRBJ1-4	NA	CASRTGWGNEKLFF	TGTGCCAGCAGAACAGGGTGGGGTAATGAAAAACTGTTTTTT
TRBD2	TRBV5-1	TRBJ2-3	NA	CASSSTITTSGSTDTQYF	TGCGCCAGCAGCTCGACCATTACGACTAGCGGGTCCACAGATACGCAGTATTTT
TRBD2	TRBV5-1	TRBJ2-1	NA	CASSKGLAGVGSYNEQFF	TGCGCCAGCAGCAAGGGACTAGCGGGAGTGGGCTCCTACAATGAGCAGTTCTTC
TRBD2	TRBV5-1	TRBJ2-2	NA	CASTLSGMIDTGELFF	TGCGCCAGCACCCTTAGCGGGATGATCGACACCGGGGAGCTGTTTTTT
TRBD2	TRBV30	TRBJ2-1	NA	CAWKRAGGRDEQFF	TGTGCCTGGAAACGAGCGGGAGGGCGGGATGAGCAGTTCTTC
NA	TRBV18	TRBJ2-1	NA	CASSPVNEQFF	TGTGCCAGCTCACCAGTCAATGAGCAGTTCTTC
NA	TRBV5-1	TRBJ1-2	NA	CASSLVADNYGYTF	TGCGCCAGCAGCTTGGTTGCGGACAACTATGGCTACACCTTC
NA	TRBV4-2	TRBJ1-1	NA	CASSQDGDGNEAFF	TGTGCCAGCAGCCAAGACGGAGACGGGAATGAAGCTTTCTTT
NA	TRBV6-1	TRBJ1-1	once	CATSRGAWTEAFF	TGTGCCACCTCACGGGGTGCATGGACTGAAGCTTTCTTT
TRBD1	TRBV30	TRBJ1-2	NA	CAWSQGEDTGGYTF	TGTGCCTGGAGTCAGGGGGAAGACACCGGGGGCTACACCTTC
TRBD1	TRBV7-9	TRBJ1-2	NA	CASSLQSDRVGYTF	TGTGCCAGCAGCTTACAATCAGACAGGGTTGGCTACACCTTC
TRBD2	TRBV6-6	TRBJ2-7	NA	CASAPGGVEYEQYF	TGTGCCAGCGCACCCGGGGGGGTTGAGTACGAGCAGTACTTC
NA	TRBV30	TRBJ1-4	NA	CAWTPLSSGEKLFF	TGTGCCTGGACCCCCCTATCCTCGGGTGAAAAACTGTTTTTT
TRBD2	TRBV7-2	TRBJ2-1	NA	CASSSPAGSSYNEQFF	TGTGCCAGCAGCTCCCCAGCGGGAAGCTCCTACAATGAGCAGTTCTTC
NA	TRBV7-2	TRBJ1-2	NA	CASSRGHNYGYTF	TGTGCCAGCAGCCGAGGGCACAACTATGGCTACACCTTC
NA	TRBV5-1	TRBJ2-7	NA	CASSRDRGTPEQYF	TGCGCCAGCAGCCGAGACAGAGGTACTCCCGAGCAGTACTTC
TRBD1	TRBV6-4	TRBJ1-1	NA	CASSEGANTEAFF	TGTGCCAGCAGCGAGGGGGCGAACACTGAAGCTTTCTTT
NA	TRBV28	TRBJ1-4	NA	CASMGLFEKLFF	TGTGCCAGCATGGGACTTTTTGAAAAACTGTTTTTT
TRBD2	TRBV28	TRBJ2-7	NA	CASSLGGSEQYF	TGTGCCAGCAGTTTGGGGGGGAGCGAGCAGTACTTC
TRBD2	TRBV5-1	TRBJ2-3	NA	CASSLRAGEDTQYF	TGCGCCAGCAGCTTGAGAGCGGGAGAAGATACGCAGTATTTT
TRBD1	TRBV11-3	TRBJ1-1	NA	CASKWNQGAEAFF	TGTGCCAGCAAATGGAACCAGGGGGCTGAAGCTTTCTTT
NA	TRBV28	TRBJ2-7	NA	CASTTSYEQYF	TGTGCCAGCACGACCTCCTACGAGCAGTACTTC
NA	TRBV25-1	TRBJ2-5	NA	CASSSIRNPQYF	TGTGCCAGCAGTTCCATCCGTAACCCCCAGTACTTC
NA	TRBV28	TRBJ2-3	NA	CATASNGWVTQYF	TGTGCCACAGCGTCTAATGGTTGGGTTACGCAGTATTTT
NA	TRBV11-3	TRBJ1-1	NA	CAIQVMGGTEAFF	TGTGCCATTCAGGTGATGGGAGGCACTGAAGCTTTCTTT
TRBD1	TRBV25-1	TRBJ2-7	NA	CASSERTGDPYEQYF	TGTGCCAGCAGTGAAAGGACAGGGGACCCCTACGAGCAGTACTTC
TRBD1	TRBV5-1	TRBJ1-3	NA	CASSFGQGDSGNTIYF	TGCGCCAGCAGCTTTGGACAGGGCGACTCTGGAAACACCATATATTTT